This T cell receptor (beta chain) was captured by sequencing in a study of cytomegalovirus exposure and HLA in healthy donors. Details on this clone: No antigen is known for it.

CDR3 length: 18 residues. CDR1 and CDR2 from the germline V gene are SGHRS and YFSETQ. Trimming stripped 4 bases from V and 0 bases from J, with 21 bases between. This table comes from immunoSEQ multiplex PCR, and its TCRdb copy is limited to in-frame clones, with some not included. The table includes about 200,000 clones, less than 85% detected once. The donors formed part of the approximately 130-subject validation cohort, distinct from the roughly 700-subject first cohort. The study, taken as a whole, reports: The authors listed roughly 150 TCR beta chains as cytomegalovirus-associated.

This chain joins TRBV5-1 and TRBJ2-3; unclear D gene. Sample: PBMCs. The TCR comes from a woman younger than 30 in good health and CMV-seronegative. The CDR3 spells CASSPRALRALSTDTQYF. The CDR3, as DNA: TGCGCCAGCAGCCCAAGGGCCCTACGGGCGCTCAGCACAGATACGCAGTATTTT.